One sample yielded the 7 T cell receptor beta chains listed below, sequenced in a study of response to subunit inactivated influenza vaccine. TCRdb used MiXCR to reprocess the RT-PCR reads, holding one entry per CDR3 protein. The top ten clones hold roughly 7.2% of a sample with roughly 630,000 distinct CDR3 sequences, 11% to 15% of them seen once. Sequenced material: PBMCs from blood, taken 14 to 15 days before vaccination. The receptor source for this set is a man aged 50 or older who received an inactivated influenza vaccine.

The rearrangement joins TRBV29-1 to TRBJ1-1; 11 bases are shared with TRBD1. The V gene's germline CDR1 is SQVTM and CDR2 ANQGSEA. The CDR3 runs to 14 residues. V gave up 6 bases and J gave up 2 bases; unmatched junction bases: 5. The CDR3 protein is CSVGTGGYNTEAFF. The CDR3 region has the DNA TGCAGCGTAGGGACAGGGGGTTACAACACTGAAGCTTTCTTT.

The chain couples TRBV2 to TRBJ2-4; tentative D call: TRBD1 (6 bases). This CDR3 has 13 residues. V gave up 9 bases and J gave up 0 bases, with 9 bases separating them. Germline values: CDR1 SNHLY, CDR2 FYNNEI. The CDR3 DNA reads TGTGCCAGTCGAGGGGGAGCCAAAAACATTCAGTACTTC. Translating gives CASRGGAKNIQYF.

This clonotype came up a few times. V usage is TRBV5-1 and J usage is TRBJ2-5; D is undetermined. The germline gives CDR1 SGHRS, CDR2 YFSETQ. The CDR3 contains 12 residues. Trimming removed 4 bases from V and 2 bases from J, with 6 bases in between. The CDR3 DNA sequence: TGCGCCAGCAGCGCAGTACAAGAGACCCAGTACTTC. It yields the protein CASSAVQETQYF.

This clonotype has a handful of counts. V is TRBV12-3 or TRBV12-4 and J is TRBJ2-1; TRBD1 agrees at 10 bases. The V gene end was trimmed by 1 base and the J gene end by 3 bases; junction bases not matched to a gene: 3. The length of the CDR3 is 16 residues. The CDR3 DNA follows: TGTGCCAGCAGTTTAGTCCGGACAGGGGGCTACAATGAGCAGTTCTTC. Translation: CASSLVRTGGYNEQFF.

This clonotype was recorded many times. The gene calls are TRBV7-9 and TRBJ1-1; D possibly corresponds to TRBD1 (6 bases). This CDR3 comprises 12 residues. Germline assignment: CDR1 SEHNR and CDR2 FQNEAQ (reference sequence). The V end was cut by 5 bases, the J end by 4 bases, with 8 bases between. This CDR3 reads CASSPDSTEAFF. The DNA for the CDR3 is TGTGCCAGCAGCCCGGACAGCACTGAAGCTTTCTTT.

This clonotype was recorded a few times. CDR3 loop: CASSAAISYEQYF. CDR3 DNA: TGTGCCAGCAGTGCGGCGATCTCCTACGAGCAGTACTTC. The rearrangement joins TRBV27 to TRBJ2-7, with D unclear. CDR3 length: 13 residues. V dropped 5 bases and J dropped 0 bases, with 8 bases sitting between them. CDR1 is MNHEY, CDR2 SMNVEV, per germline (reference sequence).

This clonotype came up a few times. The V call is TRBV30, the J call TRBJ1-5; maybe TRBD1 (6 bases). CDR3 length: 13 residues. Germline V gives CDR1 GTSNPN, CDR2 SVGIG (reference sequence). Trimming shortened V by 2 bases and J by 3 bases, and 8 bases separated the two germline ends. For the CDR3, the DNA is TGTGCCTGGAGTCGGACAGTCAATCAGCCCCAGCATTTT. Translation gives CAWSRTVNQPQHF.